The following is a T cell receptor beta chain sequence with its context. Its antigen is currently unknown. The V gene's germline CDR1 is SGHTA and CDR2 FQGTGA. The length of the CDR3 is 15 residues. The trim removed 5 bases at V and 10 bases at J, leaving 11 bases unmatched. The study ran its PCR with 60 Vbeta and 13 Jbeta primers. The repertoire was sequenced with immunoSEQ multiplex PCR; TCRdb's copy has only in-frame clones and lacks some. This table has about 100,000 clones, more than 70% appearing once. These data are taken from a study of cytomegalovirus exposure and HLA in healthy donors. Study-wide findings and caveats: In a later analysis, several top co-occurrence clusters appeared linked to parvovirus B19, influenza, CMV and Epstein-Barr virus. Later work associated over 15,000 TCR beta sequences with HLA alleles at 0.05 false discovery rate. Prior analysis indicated that the majority of TCR beta V segments exhibited productivity approximately 87% or approximately 30% of the time. A missense variant in DCLRE1C was later tied to TCR beta V- and J-gene trimming.

The TCR was taken from a man aged 18-30 years in good health and CMV-seronegative. The V call is TRBV7-3, the J call TRBJ1-6; 7 nucleotides align to TRBD1. The specimen sequenced was PBMCs. The CDR3 DNA is TGTGCCAGCAGCCCCTCGGCAGGGGGTAGATCACCCCTCCACTTT. As protein: CASSPSAGGRSPLHF.